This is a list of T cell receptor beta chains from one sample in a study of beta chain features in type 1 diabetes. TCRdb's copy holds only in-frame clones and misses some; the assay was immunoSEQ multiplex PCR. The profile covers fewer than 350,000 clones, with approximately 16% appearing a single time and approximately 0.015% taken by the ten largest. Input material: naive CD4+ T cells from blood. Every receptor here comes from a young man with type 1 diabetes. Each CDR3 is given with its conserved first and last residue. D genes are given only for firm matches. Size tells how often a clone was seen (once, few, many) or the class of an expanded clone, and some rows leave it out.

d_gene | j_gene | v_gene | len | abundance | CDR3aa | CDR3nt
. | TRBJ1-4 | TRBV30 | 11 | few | CAWSVREKLFF | TGTGCCTGGAGTGTACGGGAAAAACTGTTTTTT
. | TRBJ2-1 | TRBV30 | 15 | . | CAWSVWGETYNEQFF | TGTGCCTGGAGTGTATGGGGGGAAACCTACAATGAGCAGTTCTTC
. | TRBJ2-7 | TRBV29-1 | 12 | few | CSVGGLLEEQYF | TGCAGCGTTGGGGGCCTGCTGGAGGAGCAGTACTTC
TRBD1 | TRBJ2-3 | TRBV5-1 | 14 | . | CASSPGTGTDTQYF | TGCGCCAGCAGCCCCGGGACAGGGACAGATACGCAGTATTTT
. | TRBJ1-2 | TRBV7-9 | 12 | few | CASSLERRGYTF | TGTGCCAGCAGCTTAGAGCGGCGGGGCTACACCTTC
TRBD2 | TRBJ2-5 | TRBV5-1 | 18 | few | CASSLPLTGSGSSETQYF | TGCGCCAGCAGCTTGCCCCTGACAGGTAGCGGGAGCAGCGAGACCCAGTACTTC
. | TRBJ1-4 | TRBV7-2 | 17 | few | CASSLVGVPARQEKLFF | TGTGCCAGCAGCTTAGTAGGGGTTCCGGCGCGACAAGAAAAACTGTTTTTT
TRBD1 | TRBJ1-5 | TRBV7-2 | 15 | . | CASSLRRGEAQPQHF | TGTGCCAGCAGCTTGCGCAGGGGGGAGGCTCAGCCCCAGCATTTT
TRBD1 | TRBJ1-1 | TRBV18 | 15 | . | CASSRTTGIDTEAFF | TGTGCCAGCTCACGAACGACAGGGATAGACACTGAAGCTTTCTTT
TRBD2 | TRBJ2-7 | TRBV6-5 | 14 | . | CASSRGGSSYEQYF | TGTGCCAGCAGTCGGGGGGGCAGCTCCTACGAGCAGTACTTC
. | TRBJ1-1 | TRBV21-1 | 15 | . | CASSKLVQGNTEAFF | TGTGCCAGCAGCAAGTTGGTACAGGGGAACACTGAAGCTTTCTTT
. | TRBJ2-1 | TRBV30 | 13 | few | CAWSPGLANEQFF | TGTGCCTGGAGCCCGGGACTGGCAAATGAGCAGTTCTTC
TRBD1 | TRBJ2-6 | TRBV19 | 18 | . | CASTMRTGSSSGANVLTF | TGTGCCAGTACCATGAGGACAGGGTCTAGCTCTGGGGCCAACGTCCTGACTTTC
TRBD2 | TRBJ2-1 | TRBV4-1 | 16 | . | CASSQPTSGSYNEQFF | TGCGCCAGCAGCCAACCCACTAGCGGGAGCTACAATGAGCAGTTCTTC
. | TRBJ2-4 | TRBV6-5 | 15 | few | CASSLGYSAKNIQYF | TGTGCCAGCAGTTTGGGCTACTCTGCCAAAAACATTCAGTACTTC
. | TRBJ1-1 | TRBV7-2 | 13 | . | CASSSQGNTEAFF | TGTGCCAGCAGCTCCCAGGGGAACACTGAAGCTTTCTTT
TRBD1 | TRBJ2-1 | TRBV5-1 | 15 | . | CASSPEGQGYNEQFF | TGCGCCAGCAGCCCAGAAGGACAGGGGTACAATGAGCAGTTCTTC
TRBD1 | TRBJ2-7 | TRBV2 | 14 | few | CASSRDRYSYEQYF | TGTGCCAGCAGTAGGGACAGATACTCCTACGAGCAGTACTTC
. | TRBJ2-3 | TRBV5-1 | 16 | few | CASSLASRGSTDTQYF | TGCGCCAGCAGCTTGGCCTCACGGGGAAGCACAGATACGCAGTATTTT
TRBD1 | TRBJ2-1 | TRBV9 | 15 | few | CASSVSNRGQDEQFF | TGTGCCAGCAGCGTATCGAACAGGGGGCAGGATGAGCAGTTCTTC
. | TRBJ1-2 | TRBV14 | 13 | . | CASSQDRIYGYTF | TGTGCCAGCAGCCAAGACAGAATCTATGGCTACACCTTC
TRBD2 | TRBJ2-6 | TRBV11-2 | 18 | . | CASSLRLAGAPGANVLTF | TGTGCCAGCAGCCTCCGACTAGCGGGAGCCCCGGGGGCCAACGTCCTGACTTTC
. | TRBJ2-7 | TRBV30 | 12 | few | CAWSSGSYEQYF | TGTGCCTGGAGTTCGGGTTCCTACGAGCAGTACTTC
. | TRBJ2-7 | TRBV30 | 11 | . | CAWTQGYEQYF | TGTGCCTGGACCCAGGGGTACGAGCAGTACTTC
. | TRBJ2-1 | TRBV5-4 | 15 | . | CASSLGFTQGMEQFF | TGTGCCAGCAGCTTGGGGTTTACCCAGGGGATGGAGCAGTTCTTC
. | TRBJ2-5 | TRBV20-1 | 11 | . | CSATRQETQYF | TGCAGTGCTACCCGCCAAGAGACCCAGTACTTC
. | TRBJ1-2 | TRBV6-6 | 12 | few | CAENAGGGGYTF | TGTGCTGAAAACGCGGGGGGGGGAGGCTACACCTTC
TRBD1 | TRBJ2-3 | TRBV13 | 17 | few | CASSKNLPGQGTDTQYF | TGTGCCAGCAGCAAGAACTTGCCGGGACAGGGCACAGATACGCAGTATTTT
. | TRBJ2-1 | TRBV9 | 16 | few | CASSLTGTYSYNEQFF | TGTGCCAGCAGCTTAACCGGGACTTACTCCTACAATGAGCAGTTCTTC
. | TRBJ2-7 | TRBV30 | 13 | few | CAWSVGPRYEQYF | TGTGCCTGGAGTGTGGGCCCGAGATACGAGCAGTACTTC
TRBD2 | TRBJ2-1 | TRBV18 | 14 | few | CASSPLGGPDEQFF | TGTGCCAGCTCACCTTTGGGAGGGCCCGACGAGCAGTTCTTC
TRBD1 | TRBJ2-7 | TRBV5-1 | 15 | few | CASSLTGTDSYEQYF | TGCGCCAGCAGCCTGACCGGGACAGATTCCTACGAGCAGTACTTC
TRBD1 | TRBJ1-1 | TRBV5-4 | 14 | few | CASSLGQGAREAFF | TGTGCCAGCAGCTTGGGACAGGGGGCTCGTGAAGCTTTCTTT
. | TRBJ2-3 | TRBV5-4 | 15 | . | CASSVAGQSTDTQYF | TGTGCCAGCAGCGTTGCGGGACAGAGCACAGATACGCAGTATTTT
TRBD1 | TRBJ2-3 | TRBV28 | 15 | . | CASRTPQGAADTQYF | TGTGCCAGCAGGACTCCACAGGGGGCGGCAGATACGCAGTATTTT
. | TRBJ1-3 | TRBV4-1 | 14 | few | CASSLFGPGNTIYF | TGCGCCAGCAGCCTGTTTGGGCCAGGAAACACCATATATTTT
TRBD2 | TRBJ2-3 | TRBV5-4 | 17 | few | CASSLGPTSGITDTQYF | TGTGCCAGCAGCTTGGGGCCGACTAGCGGTATCACAGATACGCAGTATTTT
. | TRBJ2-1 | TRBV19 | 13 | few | CASSIPGGDEQFF | TGTGCCAGTAGTATCCCGGGGGGCGATGAGCAGTTCTTC
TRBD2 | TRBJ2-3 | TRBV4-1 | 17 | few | CASSQGRQREIADTQYF | TGCGCCAGCAGCCAAGGTCGTCAGCGGGAAATTGCAGATACGCAGTATTTT
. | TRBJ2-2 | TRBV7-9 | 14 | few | CASSRTENTGELFF | TGTGCCAGCAGCAGGACAGAGAACACCGGGGAGCTGTTTTTT
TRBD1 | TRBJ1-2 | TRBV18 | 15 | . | CASSPFDRENYGYTF | TGTGCCAGCTCACCATTCGACAGGGAAAACTATGGCTACACCTTC
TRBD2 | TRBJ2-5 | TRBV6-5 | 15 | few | CASGSGRARQETQYF | TGTGCCAGCGGTAGCGGGAGGGCCCGCCAAGAGACCCAGTACTTC
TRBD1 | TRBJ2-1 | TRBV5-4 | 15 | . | CASSPGQGKYNEQFF | TGTGCCAGCAGCCCGGGACAGGGGAAGTACAATGAGCAGTTCTTC
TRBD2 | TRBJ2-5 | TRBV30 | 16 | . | CAWNRGLAGGPETQYF | TGTGCCTGGAACCGAGGGCTAGCGGGAGGGCCAGAGACCCAGTACTTC
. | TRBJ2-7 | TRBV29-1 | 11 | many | CSVDAAYEQYF | TGCAGCGTTGATGCAGCCTACGAGCAGTACTTC
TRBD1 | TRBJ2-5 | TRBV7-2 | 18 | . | CASSLALRDRPVQETQYF | TGTGCCAGCAGCTTAGCGCTCAGGGACAGACCAGTACAAGAGACCCAGTACTTC
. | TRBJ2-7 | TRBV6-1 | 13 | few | CASSTTESYEQYF | TGTGCCAGCAGCACGACAGAATCCTACGAGCAGTACTTC
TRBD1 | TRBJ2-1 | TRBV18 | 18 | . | CASSPPGQSTVSYNEQFF | TGTGCCAGCTCACCTCCGGGACAGAGTACCGTCTCCTACAATGAGCAGTTCTTC
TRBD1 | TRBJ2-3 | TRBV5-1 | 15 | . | CASGTGTGVADTQYF | TGCGCCAGCGGGACCGGGACAGGGGTCGCAGATACGCAGTATTTT
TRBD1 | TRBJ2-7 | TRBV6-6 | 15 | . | CASYRGQGYPYEQYF | TGTGCCAGCTACCGGGGACAGGGTTACCCCTACGAGCAGTACTTC
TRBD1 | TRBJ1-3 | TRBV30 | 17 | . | CAWSALRDRGSGNTIYF | TGTGCCTGGAGTGCCCTCCGGGACAGGGGCTCTGGAAACACCATATATTTT
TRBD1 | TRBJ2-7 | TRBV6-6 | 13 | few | CASSPQGSYEQYF | TGTGCCAGCAGTCCACAGGGGTCCTACGAGCAGTACTTC
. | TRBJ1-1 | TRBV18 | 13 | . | CASSPGEGTEAFF | TGTGCCAGCTCACCGGGGGAGGGCACTGAAGCTTTCTTT
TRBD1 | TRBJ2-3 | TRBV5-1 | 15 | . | CASSSGTEITDTQYF | TGCGCCAGCAGCTCGGGGACAGAGATAACAGATACGCAGTATTTT